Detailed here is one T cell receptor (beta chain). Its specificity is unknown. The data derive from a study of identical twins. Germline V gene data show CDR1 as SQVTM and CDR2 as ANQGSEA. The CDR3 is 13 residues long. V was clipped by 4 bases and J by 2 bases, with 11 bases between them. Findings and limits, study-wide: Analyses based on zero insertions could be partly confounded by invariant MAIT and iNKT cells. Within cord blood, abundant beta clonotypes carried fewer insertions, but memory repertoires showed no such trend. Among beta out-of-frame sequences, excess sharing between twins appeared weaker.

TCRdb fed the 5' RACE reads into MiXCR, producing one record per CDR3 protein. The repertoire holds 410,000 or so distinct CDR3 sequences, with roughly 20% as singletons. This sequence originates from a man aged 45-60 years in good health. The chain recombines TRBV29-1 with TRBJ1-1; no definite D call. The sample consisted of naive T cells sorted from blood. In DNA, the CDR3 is TGCAGCGTTGCCGGACGCTTTAACACTGAAGCTTTCTTT. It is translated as CSVAGRFNTEAFF.